This TCR beta chain was recovered during a study of lymphopenia after photon versus proton radiotherapy. The assay was immunoSEQ multiplex PCR, and TCRdb's table has in-frame clones only and misses some. The profile covers under 30,000 clones, with 90% appearing a single time and 0.81% taken by the ten largest. As regards this clone: Its antigen is as yet unknown.

The CDR3 spans 16 residues. V was trimmed by 5 bases and J by 0 bases, leaving 16 bases between them. Looked up from germline, CDR1 is SGHNT and CDR2 is YYREEE (reference sequence). Study observations and caveats: Photon-treated patients lost naive T cells and TCR diversity; proton-treated stayed stable.

The material was peripheral blood, obtained from a patient treated with photon-based radiotherapy. This TCR was recovered from a woman aged 45-65 years with cholangiocarcinoma. The chain has TRBV5-4 and TRBJ2-3, with D perhaps matching TRBD2 (5 bases). CDR3 bases: TGTGCCAGCAGTGCCGGACTTACTAAGAGCACAGATACGCAGTATTTT. Protein sequence: CASSAGLTKSTDTQYF. The variable domain in full, with the rest retrieved from reference TRBV5-4 and TRBJ2-3, is ETGVTQSPTHLIKTRGQQVTLRCSSQSGHNTVSWYQQALGQGPQFIFQYYREEENGRGNFPPRFSGLQFPNYSSELNVNALELDDSALYLCASSAGLTKSTDTQYFGPGTRLTVL.